A single sample gave rise to the 15 T cell receptor beta chains below, sequenced in a study of memory CD8 T cells in hepatitis C reinfection. Sequenced by immunoSEQ multiplex PCR; TCRdb stores in-frame clones only, minus some. The data contain about 46,000 clones, 89% of them singletons. Stated time point: late/post reinfection, 12 to 24 weeks after detection. The sorted cells went straight to TCR sequencing with no prior in vitro expansion. The sequencing sample was made of naive CD8+ T cells sorted from blood. Every receptor here comes from a man aged 18 to 30 with hepatitis C virus infection.

CDR3 sequence reads: CASSQGTGINEKLFF. The DNA of the CDR3 is TGCGCCAGCAGCCAAGGGACAGGGATTAATGAAAAACTGTTTTTT. The rearrangement uses TRBV4-1 and TRBJ1-4; 8 bases are a match to TRBD1. This CDR3 comprises 15 residues. The germline CDR1 and CDR2 sequences are MGHRA and YSYEKL. Germline trimming cut 1 base from V and 4 bases from J; bases unmatched to any gene: 2.

The chain combines TRBV27 with TRBJ2-3; 7 bases agree with TRBD1. Germline CDR1 is MNHEY and CDR2 is SMNVEV (reference sequence). The CDR3 has 15 amino acids. Germline trimming cut 4 bases from V and 0 bases from J; bases unmatched to any gene: 4. Written as DNA, the CDR3 is TGTGCCAGCAGTTCTGGGACAGCTAGCACAGATACGCAGTATTTT. This codes for CASSSGTASTDTQYF.

The chain employs TRBV7-9 and TRBJ1-1, with D hard to call. Germline V gene lookup returns CDR1 SEHNR and CDR2 FQNEAQ (reference sequence). Trimming took 5 bases from V and 0 from J, leaving 13 bases between them. The CDR3 loop spans 15 amino acids. CDR3 sequence reads: CASSPSGRMNTEAFF. The CDR3 nucleotides read TGTGCCAGCAGCCCATCGGGTCGCATGAACACTGAAGCTTTCTTT.

This rearrangement joins TRBV21-1 to TRBJ2-5; the table's D call TRBD2 went unverified against the DNA. TRBV21-1 is reported as a pseudogene. The CDR3 loop spans 18 amino acids. CDR3 loop: CASSMEVGGTSGEETQYF. DNA for the CDR3: TGTGCCAGCAGCATGGAAGTCGGGGGGACTAGCGGGGAAGAGACCCAGTACTTC.

CDR3 bases: TGTGCCAGCAGTGATTTTCATGGAAACACCATATATTTT. This codes for CASSDFHGNTIYF. This chain connects TRBV25-1 to TRBJ1-3; D unresolved. This CDR3 comprises 13 residues. V dropped 3 bases and J dropped 3 bases, with 6 bases sitting between them. Germline CDR1 MGHDK, CDR2 SYGVNS.

As DNA, the CDR3 is TGCGCCAGCAGAACGGACAGGACTAGCACAGATACGCAGTATTTT. Protein sequence: CASRTDRTSTDTQYF. The chain uses TRBV4-3 and TRBJ2-3; 7 nucleotides line up with TRBD1. The V gene end was trimmed by 6 bases and the J gene end by 0 bases; junction bases not matched to a gene: 6. Germline V lookup: CDR1 LGHNA, CDR2 YSLEER. CDR3 length: 15 amino acids.

This chain links TRBV9 with TRBJ1-2; D gene unclear. Germline V CDR1 and CDR2: SGDLS, YYNGEE. V was clipped by 4 bases and J by 6 bases, with 13 bases between them. CDR3 length equals 13 residues. The CDR3 spells CASSPSPQNGYTF. Written as DNA, the CDR3 is TGTGCCAGCAGCCCGTCCCCCCAGAATGGCTACACCTTC.

The rearrangement uses TRBV25-1 and TRBJ2-7; 8 nucleotides agree with TRBD1. Looked up from germline, CDR1 is MGHDK and CDR2 is SYGVNS. With V trimmed by 4 bases and J by 1 base, 9 bases remained unmatched. The CDR3 extends over 16 amino acids. The DNA for the CDR3 is TGTGCCAGCAGTGGGGGCTCCGGGACAGGATCCTACGAGCAGTACTTC. This encodes CASSGGSGTGSYEQYF.

J is TRBJ1-1 and V is TRBV29-1; 7 nucleotides line up with TRBD1. CDR1 is SQVTM and CDR2 is ANQGSEA in the germline V gene. J was trimmed by 3 bases and V by 1 base; bases with no gene match: 5. This CDR3 has 14 residues. The CDR3 coding sequence is TGCAGCGTTGAAGTAGGACAGGTCGACACTGAAGCTTTCTTT. Its translation: CSVEVGQVDTEAFF.

The chain is built from TRBV5-1 and TRBJ2-6; D is perhaps TRBD1 (6 bases). Trimming pared 1 base from V and 0 bases from J, leaving 14 bases between. CDR1 is SGHRS and CDR2 is YFSETQ in the germline V gene. This CDR3 is built from 18 residues. The CDR3 sequence is CASSLWAGVISGANVLTF. The CDR3 coding sequence is TGCGCCAGCAGCTTGTGGGCAGGGGTTATCTCTGGGGCCAACGTCCTGACTTTC. Filled out from reference TRBV5-1 and TRBJ2-6, the complete variable domain reads KAGVTQTPRYLIKTRGQQVTLSCSPISGHRSVSWYQQTPGQGLQFLFEYFSETQRNKGNFPGRFSGRQFSNSRSEMNVSTLELGDSALYLCASSLWAGVISGANVLTFGAGSRLTVL.

This clone occurred once. V usage is TRBV27 and J usage is TRBJ2-1; TRBD2 might be the D (6 bases). Trimming took 3 bases from V and 4 from J, leaving 10 bases between them. The CDR3 has 14 amino acids. The germline V gene encodes CDR1 MNHEY and CDR2 SMNVEV (reference sequence). The CDR3 protein is CASSFSRGYNEQFF. CDR3 DNA sequence: TGTGCCAGCAGTTTCTCGCGGGGTTACAATGAGCAGTTCTTC.

The chain combines TRBV19 with TRBJ2-7; TRBD2 agrees at 10 bases. V was clipped by 5 bases and J by 3 bases; unmatched bases: 4. The V gene's germline CDR1 is LNHDA and CDR2 SQIVND (reference sequence). This CDR3 region has 14 residues. The CDR3 nucleotides read TGTGCCAGTAGTTATCGACTAGCGGGCTACGAGCAGTACTTC. Protein sequence: CASSYRLAGYEQYF. The full variable domain, with the rest looked up from reference TRBV19 and TRBJ2-7, is DGGITQSPKYLFRKEGQNVTLSCEQNLNHDAMYWYRQDPGQGLRLIYYSQIVNDFQKGDIAEGYSVSREKKESFPLTVTSAQKNPTAFYLCASSYRLAGYEQYFGPGTRLTVT.

This clone was found once. The chain links TRBV9 to TRBJ2-2; TRBD2 agrees at 14 bases. The CDR3 spans 17 residues. Losses at the gene ends were 4 bases for V and 5 bases for J; bases not matched to a gene: 7. The germline gives CDR1 SGDLS, CDR2 YYNGEE. DNA of the CDR3: TGTGCCAGCAGCTTGGGACTAGCGGGGGATGGGACCGGGGAGCTGTTTTTT. It specifies CASSLGLAGDGTGELFF.

The chain combines TRBV5-1 with TRBJ2-5; 7 bases align to TRBD1. CDR3 length: 15 residues. Germline values: CDR1 SGHRS, CDR2 YFSETQ. After removal of 0 bases from V and 4 bases from J, the junction contained 6 bases not matched to a gene. The CDR3 reads CASSLGQGLPETQYF. CDR3 coding DNA: TGCGCCAGCAGCTTGGGACAGGGCCTCCCAGAGACCCAGTACTTC. Based on the CDR3 plus reference TRBV5-1 and TRBJ2-5, the full variable domain is KAGVTQTPRYLIKTRGQQVTLSCSPISGHRSVSWYQQTPGQGLQFLFEYFSETQRNKGNFPGRFSGRQFSNSRSEMNVSTLELGDSALYLCASSLGQGLPETQYFGPGTRLLVL.

The DNA for the CDR3 is TGTGCCAGTAGTCCAGGGGGGAATGAGCAGTTCTTC. Protein product: CASSPGGNEQFF. The chain has TRBV19 and TRBJ2-1, with TRBD1 as a possible D gene (7 bases). V dropped 5 bases and J dropped 7 bases, with 9 bases sitting between them. The CDR3 has 12 residues. Germline CDR1 and CDR2: LNHDA and SQIVND (reference sequence).